The 5 T cell receptor beta chains below all came from one sample that was sequenced in a study of technical replicates of blood from several donors. Sequencing used immunoSEQ multiplex PCR; TCRdb keeps in-frame clones, though not all of them. Of more than 65,000 clones in the sample, roughly 88% are singletons; the top ten hold roughly 4.5%. Sample: PBMCs. The receptors were gathered from a human donor in good health. Some clones in this sample may be carry-over from other donors' samples.

The chain uses TRBV2 and TRBJ2-3; D might be TRBD1 (6 bases). Germline V gene lookup returns CDR1 SNHLY and CDR2 FYNNEI. The V gene lost 7 bases and the J gene lost 2 bases, with 13 bases spanning the gap. This CDR3 has 14 residues. CDR3: CASTYGQITDTQYF. CDR3 DNA: TGTGCCAGCACTTACGGACAGATCACAGATACGCAGTATTTT.

The chain links TRBV7-9 to TRBJ2-1; a weak D match, TRBD2 (5 bases). The CDR3 contains 16 residues. Germline V gene lookup returns CDR1 SEHNR and CDR2 FQNEAQ (reference sequence). Trimming cost V 6 bases and J 7 bases, with 22 bases left between them. The CDR3 protein is CASRTLEDSAINEQFF. CDR3 sequence (DNA): TGTGCCAGCAGGACCCTGGAGGATAGCGCCATTAATGAGCAGTTCTTC.

V gene TRBV11-1 combines with J gene TRBJ2-1, with TRBD2 as a possible D gene (5 bases). This CDR3 comprises 17 residues. From germline, CDR1 is SGHAT and CDR2 FQDESV (reference sequence). V lost 1 base, J lost 0 bases, and 13 bases lay in between. The CDR3 nucleotides read TGTGCCAGCAGCTTAGGTGTCTGGGAGAGCTCCTACAATGAGCAGTTCTTC. Its protein is CASSLGVWESSYNEQFF.

The rearrangement joins TRBV5-8 to TRBJ1-6; D is undetermined. This CDR3 comprises 13 residues. CDR1 and CDR2 from the germline V gene are SGHTS and YDEGEE. V lost 4 bases and J lost 2, with 4 bases in between. CDR3 sequence: CASSPAYNSPLHF. The DNA of the CDR3 is TGTGCCAGCAGCCCCGCCTATAATTCACCCCTCCACTTT.

The chain couples TRBV27 to TRBJ2-7; D remains ambiguous. Germline V gene data show CDR1 as MNHEY and CDR2 as SMNVEV (reference sequence). The CDR3 covers 13 residues. The ends were cut back, 3 bases at V and 4 bases at J, with 10 bases in the middle. The CDR3 bases are TGTGCCAGCAGTTTTGGGCCCCGGTACGAGCAGTACTTC. Its protein is CASSFGPRYEQYF.